Here is one T cell receptor beta chain with its context. Assay: immunoSEQ multiplex PCR; the TCRdb copy retains only in-frame clones and omits some. This table has tens of thousands of clones, around 84% appearing once. This sample is part of a study of OX40 agonist ivuxolimab in advanced cancers. Looking at the study overall: Ivuxolimab, which patients received intravenously every 2 weeks, was dosed at 0.01 to 10 mg/kg.

Trimming cost V 7 bases and J 2 bases, with 8 bases left between them. The CDR3 is 12 amino acids. Germline V gene sequence: CDR1 MNHEY, CDR2 SMNVEV (reference sequence). The specimen comprised CD4+ or CD8+ T cells sorted from blood, sampled in a trial of the OX40 agonist ivuxolimab. The TCR originated in an adult with an advanced solid tumor such as melanoma, head and neck, liver or kidney cancer. J is TRBJ1-2 and V is TRBV27, with D unresolved. The CDR3 loop is CASKSQNYGYTF. Written as DNA, the CDR3 is TGTGCCAGCAAGAGCCAGAACTATGGCTACACCTTC.